A single sample gave rise to the 5 T cell receptor beta chains below, sequenced in a study of vaccination effects on CD4 cells after COVID-19. Clones were sequenced by immunoSEQ multiplex PCR, and TCRdb holds only the in-frame ones, with some missing. The sample holds about 64,000 clones; approximately 78% are singletons and the top ten take less than 25%. For these TCRs, the target antigens are not known. Between days 10 and 11 of culture, CD4+ T cells were separated out. This material consisted of CD4+ T cells from PBMCs cultured without peptide, taken before COVID-19 vaccination. All receptors come from a human donor who had a prior SARS-CoV-2 infection.

The V gene is TRBV5-1, the J gene TRBJ1-1; TRBD1 matches 7 bases. With V trimmed by 3 bases and J by 4 bases, 6 bases remained unmatched. Per the germline V gene, CDR1 is SGHRS and CDR2 is YFSETQ. The CDR3 is made up of 14 amino acids. CDR3 sequence (DNA): TGCGCCAGCAGCTCACAGGGGCTCGGCACTGAAGCTTTCTTT. The encoded protein is CASSSQGLGTEAFF.

CDR3 nucleotides: TGCGCCAGCAGCTTGGAGGACAGGGACGAAAATGAGCAGTTCTTC. Its protein product is CASSLEDRDENEQFF. The rearrangement uses TRBV5-1 and TRBJ2-1; 8 bases line up with TRBD1. V trimming: 0 bases; J trimming: 7 bases; junction bases outside the gene matches: 6. This CDR3 is 15 amino acids long. Germline V CDR1 and CDR2: SGHRS, YFSETQ.

The CDR3 bases are TGTGCCACCAGTGACCCTAGCTCTCCTAGCACAGATACGCAGTATTTT. Protein product: CATSDPSSPSTDTQYF. This chain connects TRBV24-1 to TRBJ2-3; possible D gene TRBD2, 5 bases. The CDR3 has 16 residues. The germline V gene encodes CDR1 KGHDR and CDR2 SFDVKD. With 4 bases removed from V and 0 bases from J, the gap between germline ends came to 13 bases.

The chain couples TRBV4-1 to TRBJ2-3; tentative D call: TRBD2 (5 bases). This CDR3 contains 13 residues. The germline gives CDR1 MGHRA, CDR2 YSYEKL. Trimming took off 3 bases at V and 5 bases at J, with 9 bases between the two ends. The DNA for the CDR3 is TGCGCCAGCAGCCAGTTGAGCGGAGATACGCAGTATTTT. Amino acids: CASSQLSGDTQYF.

The chain carries TRBV5-1 and TRBJ2-3; 12 bases match TRBD2. V was clipped by 2 bases and J by 4 bases; unmatched bases: 14. The germline V gene encodes CDR1 SGHRS and CDR2 YFSETQ. This CDR3 contains 19 residues. The CDR3 sequence: CASSLGGATSGGLADTQYF. CDR3 DNA sequence: TGCGCCAGCAGCTTAGGGGGGGCGACTAGCGGGGGTTTAGCAGATACGCAGTATTTT.